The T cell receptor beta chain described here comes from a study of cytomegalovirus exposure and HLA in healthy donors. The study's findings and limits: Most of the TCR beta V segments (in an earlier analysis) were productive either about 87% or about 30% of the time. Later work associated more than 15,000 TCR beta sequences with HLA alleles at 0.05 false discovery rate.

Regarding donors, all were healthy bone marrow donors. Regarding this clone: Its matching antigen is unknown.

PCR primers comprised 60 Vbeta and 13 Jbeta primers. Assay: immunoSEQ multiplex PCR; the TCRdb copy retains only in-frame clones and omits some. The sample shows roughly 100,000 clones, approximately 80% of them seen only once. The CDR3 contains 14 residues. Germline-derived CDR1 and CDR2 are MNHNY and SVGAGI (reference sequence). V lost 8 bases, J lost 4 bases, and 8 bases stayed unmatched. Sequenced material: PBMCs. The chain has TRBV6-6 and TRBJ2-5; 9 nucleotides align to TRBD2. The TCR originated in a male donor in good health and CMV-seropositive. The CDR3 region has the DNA TGTGCCAGCTCGGCGCGGGAGGGTGGAGAGACCCAGTACTTC. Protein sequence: CASSAREGGETQYF.